This TCR beta chain was recovered during a study of T cells in Graves' hyperthyroidism and ophthalmopathy (dated by TCRdb to 2018 to 2020). About the full investigation: Peripheral blood was sampled at the time of initial diagnosis, prior to any treatment. After sampling, hyperthyroidism patients received methimazole starting at 30 mg daily, and ophthalmopathy patients received high-dose intravenous methylprednisolone. The roughly 100 discovery patients were randomly divided into training and test sets at a 7:3 ratio. To identify TCR V-J signatures that set the groups apart, the researchers used a discovery cohort of 90 to 100 patients, made up of around 42 with Graves' ophthalmopathy and some 56 with stable Graves' hyperthyroidism. Thyroid tissue and blood T-cell repertoires from six or seven Graves' hyperthyroidism patients were also compared in the study. The paper describes TCR Vbeta CDR3 sequencing of 135 peripheral blood samples, made up of some 40 ophthalmopathy patients, 70 to 75 hyperthyroidism patients and 17 progressor patients. An independent validation cohort of around 20 hyperthyroidism patients and approximately 16 patients who later progressed to ophthalmopathy tested prospective prediction of ophthalmopathy.

TCR beta CDR3 regions were amplified from RNA transcripts. A first-round RT-PCR of the TCR CDR3 used the HTBI primer set with the Qiagen OneStep RT-PCR kit. The libraries were constructed in a second round of multiplex PCR and then size-selected and purified. Libraries were sequenced paired-end with 100 bp reads on an Illumina HiSeq2000. The study's own analysis went as follows. SOAPnuke was used to process the raw data, throwing out any read that contained adapters or uncalled bases, had a mean Phred below 15, or lacked an exact constant-primer or identifier match. High-quality paired reads were merged using COPE v1.2.5, and each unique nucleotide sequence was defined as a clonotype. MiTCR v1.1 was used to align clonotypes to the IMGT TRBV, TRBD and TRBJ reference segments. Only V-J combinations with frequency above 0.0001, covering roughly 99% of repertoires, were analysed. A TCS score was defined as the ratio between F50 (clonal expansion) and ExV (chaos), using BLOSUM62-based TCRdist between CDR3 peptides within each V-J. Welch's t-statistics and random forest reduced roughly 540 V-J features to 10 to 15, which were used in a naive Bayes classifier (R e1071). Using fastp trimming at Q25 and MiXCR clonotype assembly, TCRdb reanalyzed the public sequencing data and kept in-frame beta chains. CDR3 protein sequences are deduplicated, and each keeps its most common genes and DNA. TCRdb assigned the V and J calls; the authors' analysis was not used. The sample profile shows under 400,000 distinct CDR3 sequences; approximately 13% of them were found once. The leading ten clones occupy 9.2% of the sample.

Stable Graves' hyperthyroidism was defined as no progression to ophthalmopathy during 18 months of follow-up. Hyperthyroidism patients were aged 18 to 65 years and newly diagnosed, with disease duration of less than 2 months. Patients with uncontrolled infections, other autoimmune diseases, pregnancy or lactation were excluded. Diagnoses were based on clinical symptoms, serum thyroxine and TRAb, thyroid ultrasound and orbital computed tomography. Ficoll-Paque density gradient centrifugation was used to isolate PBMCs from about 10 ml of fresh peripheral blood. Total RNA was extracted using Trizol reagent, and RNA quality was assessed on an Agilent 2100 Bioanalyzer. What the study reported, not specific to this receptor: No statistical method was used to fix the sample size in advance, and group allocation was not hidden from the investigators. In cross-validation, a model built on a 13 V-J signature told ophthalmopathy apart from stable hyperthyroidism with under 90% sensitivity and approximately 81% specificity, and in testing the same model reached 80%/75%. In validation, progression to ophthalmopathy was predicted by the model with 55% to 71% sensitivity and 72% to 85% specificity, a median of around 6.5 months before onset. Most expanded thyroid clonotypes (frequency above 0.001) were also detected in blood, a finding suggesting that blood repertoires may reflect thyroid immune responses.

Only a few counts were recorded for this clonotype. Its antigen has not been determined. One base away there is no much larger clone; base qualities are not given. In the germline V gene, CDR1 corresponds to SGHDN and CDR2 to FVKESK. From cysteine to phenylalanine, the CDR3 is 16 amino acids long. Only the CDR3 part of the read is kept: 48 bases, read in frame from the first base. V lost 2 bases and J lost 0 bases; the stretch between them is 14 bases long. The chain is made from TRBV14 and TRBJ2-7; a tentative D call is TRBD2 (5 bases match). The specimen was blood. This clonotype was obtained from a woman aged 18-29 years with Graves' hyperthyroidism. The CDR3 here reads CASSQRYWESSYEQYF. The base sequence is TGTGCCAGCAGCCAAAGGTACTGGGAGAGCTCCTACGAGCAGTACTTC.